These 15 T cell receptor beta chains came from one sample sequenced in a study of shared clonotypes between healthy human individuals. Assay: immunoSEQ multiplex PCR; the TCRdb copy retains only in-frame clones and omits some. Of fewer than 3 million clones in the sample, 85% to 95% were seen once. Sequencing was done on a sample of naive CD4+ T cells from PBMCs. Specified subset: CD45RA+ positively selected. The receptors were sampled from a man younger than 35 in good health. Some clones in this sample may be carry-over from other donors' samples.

The CDR3 DNA is TGTGCCTGGAGACCCCTGGGACAGGTGGGAAACACCATATATTTT. It is translated as CAWRPLGQVGNTIYF. J is TRBJ1-3 and V is TRBV30, with 8 bases matching TRBD1. Trimming removed 3 bases from V and 4 bases from J; junction bases left unmatched: 8. This CDR3 spans 15 amino acids. Germline CDR1 reads GTSNPN; CDR2 reads SVGIG (reference sequence).

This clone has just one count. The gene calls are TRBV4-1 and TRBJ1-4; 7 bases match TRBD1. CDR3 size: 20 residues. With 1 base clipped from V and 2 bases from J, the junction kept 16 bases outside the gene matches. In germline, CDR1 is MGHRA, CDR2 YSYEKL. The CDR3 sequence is CASSQGSAGGFGTTNEKLFF. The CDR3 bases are TGCGCCAGCAGCCAAGGGTCTGCAGGGGGGTTTGGTACTACTAATGAAAAACTGTTTTTT.

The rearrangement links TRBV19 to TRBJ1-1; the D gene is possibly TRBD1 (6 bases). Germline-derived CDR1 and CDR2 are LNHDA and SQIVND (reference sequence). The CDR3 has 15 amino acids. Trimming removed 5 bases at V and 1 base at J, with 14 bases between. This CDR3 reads CASSQGVRGNTEAFF. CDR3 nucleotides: TGTGCCAGTAGTCAAGGAGTCAGGGGGAACACTGAAGCTTTCTTT.

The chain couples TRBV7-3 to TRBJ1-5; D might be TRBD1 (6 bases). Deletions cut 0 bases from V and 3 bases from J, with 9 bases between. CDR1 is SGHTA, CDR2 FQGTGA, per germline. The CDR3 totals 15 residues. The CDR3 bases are TGTGCCAGCAGCTTAACGGGACAAGCCAATCAGCCCCAGCATTTT. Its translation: CASSLTGQANQPQHF.

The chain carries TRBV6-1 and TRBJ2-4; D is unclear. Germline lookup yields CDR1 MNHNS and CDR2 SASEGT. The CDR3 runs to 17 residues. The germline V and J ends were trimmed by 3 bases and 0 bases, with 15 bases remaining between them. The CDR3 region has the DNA TGTGCCAGCAGTGAGTTTTTTCCCGGTCTAGCCAAAAACATTCAGTACTTC. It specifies CASSEFFPGLAKNIQYF.

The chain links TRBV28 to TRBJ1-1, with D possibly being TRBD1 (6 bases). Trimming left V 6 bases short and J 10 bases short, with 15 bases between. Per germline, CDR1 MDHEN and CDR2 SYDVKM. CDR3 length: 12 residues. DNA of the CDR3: TGTGCCAGCAGCCTAAAGGGGGAGGGAGCTTTCTTT. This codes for CASSLKGEGAFF.

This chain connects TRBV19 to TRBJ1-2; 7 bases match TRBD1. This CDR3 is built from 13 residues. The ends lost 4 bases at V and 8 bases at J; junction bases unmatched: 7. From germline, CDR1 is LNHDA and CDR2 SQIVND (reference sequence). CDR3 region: CASSTDRLGGYTF. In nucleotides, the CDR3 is TGTGCCAGTAGTACGGACAGGCTAGGCGGCTACACCTTC.

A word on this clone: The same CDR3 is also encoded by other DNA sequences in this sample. The CDR3: CASSLTGPYEQYF. DNA of the CDR3: TGTGCCAGCAGTTTGACAGGGCCCTACGAGCAGTACTTC. This rearrangement joins TRBV2 to TRBJ2-7, with 7 bases that match TRBD1. With 5 bases clipped from V and 2 bases from J, the junction kept 3 bases outside the gene matches. Germline CDR1 reads SNHLY; CDR2 reads FYNNEI. The CDR3 contains 13 residues.

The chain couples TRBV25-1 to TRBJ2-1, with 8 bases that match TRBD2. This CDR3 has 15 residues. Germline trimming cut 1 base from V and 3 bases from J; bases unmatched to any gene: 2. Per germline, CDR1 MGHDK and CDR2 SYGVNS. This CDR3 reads CASSELTSVYNEQFF. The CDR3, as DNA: TGTGCCAGCAGTGAATTGACTAGCGTCTACAATGAGCAGTTCTTC.

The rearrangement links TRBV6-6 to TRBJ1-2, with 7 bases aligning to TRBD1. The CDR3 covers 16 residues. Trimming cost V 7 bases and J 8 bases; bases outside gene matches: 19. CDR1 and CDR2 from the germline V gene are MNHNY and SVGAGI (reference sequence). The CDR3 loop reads CASILPPSYRGGGYTF. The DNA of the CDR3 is TGTGCCAGCATTCTTCCCCCATCTTACAGGGGTGGCGGCTACACCTTC.

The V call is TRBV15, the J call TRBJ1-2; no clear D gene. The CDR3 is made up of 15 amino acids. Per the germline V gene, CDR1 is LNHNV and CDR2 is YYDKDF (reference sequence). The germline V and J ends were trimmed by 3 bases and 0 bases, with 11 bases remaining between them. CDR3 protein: CATSRSGYTNYGYTF. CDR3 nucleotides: TGTGCCACCAGCAGGTCGGGGTACACTAACTATGGCTACACCTTC.

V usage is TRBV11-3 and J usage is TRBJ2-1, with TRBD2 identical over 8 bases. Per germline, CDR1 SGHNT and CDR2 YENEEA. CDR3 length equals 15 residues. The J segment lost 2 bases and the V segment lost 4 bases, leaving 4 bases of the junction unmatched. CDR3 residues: CASSYSSGPYNEQFF. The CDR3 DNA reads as TGTGCCAGCAGCTACTCTAGCGGGCCCTACAATGAGCAGTTCTTC. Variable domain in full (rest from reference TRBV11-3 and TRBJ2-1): EAGVVQSPRYKIIEKKQPVAFWCNPISGHNTLYWYLQNLGQGPELLIRYENEEAVDDSQLPKDRFSAERLKGVDSTLKIQPAELGDSAVYLCASSYSSGPYNEQFFGPGTRLTVL.

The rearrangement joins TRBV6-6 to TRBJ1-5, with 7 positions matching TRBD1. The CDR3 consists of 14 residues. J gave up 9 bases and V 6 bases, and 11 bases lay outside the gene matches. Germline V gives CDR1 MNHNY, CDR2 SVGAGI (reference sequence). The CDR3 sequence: CASRLTGLLGPQHF. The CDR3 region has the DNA TGTGCCAGCAGATTGACAGGGCTGCTCGGGCCCCAGCATTTT.

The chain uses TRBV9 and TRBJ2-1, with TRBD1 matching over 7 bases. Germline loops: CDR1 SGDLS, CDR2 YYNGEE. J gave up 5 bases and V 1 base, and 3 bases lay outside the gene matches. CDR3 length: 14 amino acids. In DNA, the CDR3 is TGTGCCAGCAGCGTACAGGGACAGAACAATGAGCAGTTCTTC. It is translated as CASSVQGQNNEQFF.

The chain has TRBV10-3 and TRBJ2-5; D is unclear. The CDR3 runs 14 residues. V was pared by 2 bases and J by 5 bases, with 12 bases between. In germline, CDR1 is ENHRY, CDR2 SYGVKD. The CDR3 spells CAISEGVGWETQYF. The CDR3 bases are TGTGCCATCAGTGAGGGGGTAGGATGGGAGACCCAGTACTTC.